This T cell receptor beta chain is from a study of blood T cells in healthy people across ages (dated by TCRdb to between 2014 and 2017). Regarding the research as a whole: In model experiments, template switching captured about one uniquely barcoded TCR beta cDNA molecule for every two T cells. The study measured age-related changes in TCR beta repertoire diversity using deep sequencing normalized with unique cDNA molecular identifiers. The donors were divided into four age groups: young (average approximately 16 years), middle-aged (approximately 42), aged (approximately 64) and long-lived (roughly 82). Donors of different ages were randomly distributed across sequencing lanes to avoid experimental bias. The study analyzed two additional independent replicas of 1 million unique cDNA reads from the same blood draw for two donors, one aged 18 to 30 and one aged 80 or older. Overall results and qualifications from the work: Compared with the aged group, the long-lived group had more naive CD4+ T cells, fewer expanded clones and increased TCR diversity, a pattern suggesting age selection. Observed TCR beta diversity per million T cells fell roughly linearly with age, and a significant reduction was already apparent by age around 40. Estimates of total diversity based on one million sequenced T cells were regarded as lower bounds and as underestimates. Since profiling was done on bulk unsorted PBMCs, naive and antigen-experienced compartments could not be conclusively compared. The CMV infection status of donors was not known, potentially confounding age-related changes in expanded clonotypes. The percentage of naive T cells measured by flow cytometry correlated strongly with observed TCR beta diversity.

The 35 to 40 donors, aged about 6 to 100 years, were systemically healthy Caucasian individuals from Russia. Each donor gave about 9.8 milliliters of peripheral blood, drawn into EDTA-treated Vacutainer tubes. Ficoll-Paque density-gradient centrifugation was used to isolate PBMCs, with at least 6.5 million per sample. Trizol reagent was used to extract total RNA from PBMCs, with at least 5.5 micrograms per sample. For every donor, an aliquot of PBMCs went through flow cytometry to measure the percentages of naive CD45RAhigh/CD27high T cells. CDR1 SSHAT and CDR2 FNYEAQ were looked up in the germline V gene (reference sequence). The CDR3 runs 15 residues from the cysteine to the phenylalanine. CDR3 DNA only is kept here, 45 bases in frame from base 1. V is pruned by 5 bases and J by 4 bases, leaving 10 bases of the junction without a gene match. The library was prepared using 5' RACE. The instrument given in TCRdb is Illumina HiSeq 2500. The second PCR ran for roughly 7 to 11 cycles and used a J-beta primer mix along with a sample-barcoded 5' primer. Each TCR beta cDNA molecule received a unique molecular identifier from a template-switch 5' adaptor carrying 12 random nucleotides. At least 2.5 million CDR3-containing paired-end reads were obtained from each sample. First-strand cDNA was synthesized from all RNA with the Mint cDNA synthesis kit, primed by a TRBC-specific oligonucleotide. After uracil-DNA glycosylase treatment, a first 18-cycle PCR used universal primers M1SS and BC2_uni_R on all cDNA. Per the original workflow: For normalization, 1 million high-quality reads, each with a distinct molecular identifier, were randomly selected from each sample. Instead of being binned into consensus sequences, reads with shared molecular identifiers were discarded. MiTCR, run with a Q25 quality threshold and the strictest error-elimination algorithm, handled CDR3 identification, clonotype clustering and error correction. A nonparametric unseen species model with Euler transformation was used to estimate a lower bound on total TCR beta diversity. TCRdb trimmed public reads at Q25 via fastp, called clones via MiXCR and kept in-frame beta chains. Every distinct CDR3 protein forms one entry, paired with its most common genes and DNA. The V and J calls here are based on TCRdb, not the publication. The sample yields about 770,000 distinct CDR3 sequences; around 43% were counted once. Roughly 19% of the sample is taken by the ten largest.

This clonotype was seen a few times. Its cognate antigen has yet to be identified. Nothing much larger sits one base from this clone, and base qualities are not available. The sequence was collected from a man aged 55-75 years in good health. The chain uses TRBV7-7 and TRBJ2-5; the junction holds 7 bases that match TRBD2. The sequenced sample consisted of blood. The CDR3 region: CASSQTPSGPETQYF. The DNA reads TGTGCCAGCAGCCAAACGCCTAGCGGCCCAGAGACCCAGTACTTC.